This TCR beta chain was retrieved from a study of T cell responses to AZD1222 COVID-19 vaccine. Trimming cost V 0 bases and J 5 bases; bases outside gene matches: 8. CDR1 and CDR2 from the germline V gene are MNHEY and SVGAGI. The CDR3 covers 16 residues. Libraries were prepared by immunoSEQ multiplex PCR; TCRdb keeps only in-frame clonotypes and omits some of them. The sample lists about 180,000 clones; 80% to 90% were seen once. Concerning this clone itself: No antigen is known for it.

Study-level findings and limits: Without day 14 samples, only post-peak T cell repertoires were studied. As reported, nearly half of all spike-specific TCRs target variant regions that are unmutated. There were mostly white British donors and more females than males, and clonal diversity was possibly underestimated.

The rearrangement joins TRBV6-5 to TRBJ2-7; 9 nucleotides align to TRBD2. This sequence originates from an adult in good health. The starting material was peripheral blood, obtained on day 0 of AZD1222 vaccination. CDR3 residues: CASSYSSGAGGHEQYF. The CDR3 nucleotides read TGTGCCAGCAGTTACTCCTCTGGGGCGGGGGGGCACGAGCAGTACTTC.